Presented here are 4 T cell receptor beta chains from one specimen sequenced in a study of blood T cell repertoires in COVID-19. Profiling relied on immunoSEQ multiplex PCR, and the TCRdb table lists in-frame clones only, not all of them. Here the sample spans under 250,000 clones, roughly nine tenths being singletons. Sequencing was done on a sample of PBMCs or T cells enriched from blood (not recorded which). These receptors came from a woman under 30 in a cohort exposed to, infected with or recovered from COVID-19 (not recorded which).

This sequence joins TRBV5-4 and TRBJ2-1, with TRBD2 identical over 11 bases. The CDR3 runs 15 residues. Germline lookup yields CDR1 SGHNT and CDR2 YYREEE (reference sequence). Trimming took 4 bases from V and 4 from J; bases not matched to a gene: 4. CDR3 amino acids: CASSRTSGGYNEQFF. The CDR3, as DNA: TGTGCCAGCAGCCGTACTAGCGGGGGTTACAATGAGCAGTTCTTC.

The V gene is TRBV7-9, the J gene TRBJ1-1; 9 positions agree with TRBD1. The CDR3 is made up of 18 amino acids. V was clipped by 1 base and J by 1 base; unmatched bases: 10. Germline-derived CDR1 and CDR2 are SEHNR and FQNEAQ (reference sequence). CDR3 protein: CASSLDEQGALGNTEAFF. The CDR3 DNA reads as TGTGCCAGCAGCTTAGATGAACAGGGGGCCCTGGGGAACACTGAAGCTTTCTTT.

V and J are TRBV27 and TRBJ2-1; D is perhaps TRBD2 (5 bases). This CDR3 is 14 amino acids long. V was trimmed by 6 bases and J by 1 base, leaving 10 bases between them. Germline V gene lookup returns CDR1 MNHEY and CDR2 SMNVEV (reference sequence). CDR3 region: CASRWSGSYNEQFF. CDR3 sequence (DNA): TGTGCCAGCAGGTGGAGCGGATCCTACAATGAGCAGTTCTTC.

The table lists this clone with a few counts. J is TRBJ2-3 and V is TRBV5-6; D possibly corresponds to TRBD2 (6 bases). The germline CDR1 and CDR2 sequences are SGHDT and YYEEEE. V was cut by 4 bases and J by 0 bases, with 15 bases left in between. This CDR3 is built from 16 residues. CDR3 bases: TGTGCCAGCAGCAGGCGGGGCCTTGCTAGCACAGATACGCAGTATTTT. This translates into CASSRRGLASTDTQYF.